The 5 T cell receptor beta chains below come from one sample, sequenced in a study of blood T cell repertoires in COVID-19 (dated by TCRdb to about 2020). Libraries were constructed by the immunoSEQ multiplex PCR assay. As stored in TCRdb, this immuneACCESS dataset retains in-frame rearrangements with V and J assigned. A fraction of the clones does not appear; measured against another copy, unresolved V genes explain less than half of the discrepancy, and the remainder lacks a known reason. This sample lists about 99,000 clones; about 90% were detected once. The ten largest clones take up about 15% of the sample. Sequenced sample: peripheral blood. Source of these receptors: a man in his forties or fifties with acute or convalescent COVID-19.

This chain joins TRBV4-1 and TRBJ2-6; 9 positions agree with TRBD1. CDR3 size: 18 residues. The J segment lost 4 bases and the V segment lost 4 bases, leaving 11 bases of the junction unmatched. From germline, CDR1 is MGHRA and CDR2 YSYEKL. CDR3 residues: CASSPRRDRARGANVLTF. The DNA of the CDR3 is TGCGCCAGCAGCCCCCGACGGGACAGGGCTCGCGGGGCCAACGTCCTGACTTTC.

V usage is TRBV27 and J usage is TRBJ2-1; D is uncertain. CDR3 length equals 14 residues. V lost 1 base, J lost 5 bases, and 9 bases lay in between. CDR1 is MNHEY, CDR2 SMNVEV, per germline (reference sequence). This chain's CDR3 is CASSLYHRDNEQFF. Written as DNA, the CDR3 is TGTGCCAGCAGTTTATACCACCGGGACAATGAGCAGTTCTTC.

V gene TRBV18 combines with J gene TRBJ2-1; 11 nucleotides match TRBD2. This CDR3 has 14 amino acids. The ends lost 6 bases at V and 5 bases at J; junction bases unmatched: 3. Germline-derived CDR1 and CDR2 are KGHSH and LQKENI. The CDR3 reads CASSRSGRDNEQFF. CDR3 coding DNA: TGTGCCAGCTCCCGTAGCGGGAGGGACAATGAGCAGTTCTTC. The full variable domain, completed using reference TRBV18 and TRBJ2-1, is NAGVMQNPRHLVRRRGQEARLRCSPMKGHSHVYWYRQLPEEGLKFMVYLQKENIIDESGMPKERFSAEFPKEGPSILRIQQVVRGDSAAYFCASSRSGRDNEQFFGPGTRLTVL.

The genes are TRBV2 and TRBJ1-1; 8 positions agree with TRBD1. Germline V gene data show CDR1 as SNHLY and CDR2 as FYNNEI. The V gene end was trimmed by 4 bases and the J gene end by 0 bases; junction bases not matched to a gene: 7. The CDR3 consists of 16 residues. The CDR3 DNA reads TGTGCCAGCAGTGCCCGCAGGGGGCTTGTGAACACTGAAGCTTTCTTT. Amino acids: CASSARRGLVNTEAFF.

The V and J genes are TRBV5-6 and TRBJ2-3, with TRBD2 identical over 8 bases. The CDR3 is 15 amino acids. Germline values: CDR1 SGHDT, CDR2 YYEEEE. V shed 5 bases and J 4 bases; nucleotides not matched to a gene: 9. The CDR3 nucleotides read TGTGCCAGCAGTCCCCTTGCGGGAGGATCAGATACGCAGTATTTT. Amino acid sequence: CASSPLAGGSDTQYF.